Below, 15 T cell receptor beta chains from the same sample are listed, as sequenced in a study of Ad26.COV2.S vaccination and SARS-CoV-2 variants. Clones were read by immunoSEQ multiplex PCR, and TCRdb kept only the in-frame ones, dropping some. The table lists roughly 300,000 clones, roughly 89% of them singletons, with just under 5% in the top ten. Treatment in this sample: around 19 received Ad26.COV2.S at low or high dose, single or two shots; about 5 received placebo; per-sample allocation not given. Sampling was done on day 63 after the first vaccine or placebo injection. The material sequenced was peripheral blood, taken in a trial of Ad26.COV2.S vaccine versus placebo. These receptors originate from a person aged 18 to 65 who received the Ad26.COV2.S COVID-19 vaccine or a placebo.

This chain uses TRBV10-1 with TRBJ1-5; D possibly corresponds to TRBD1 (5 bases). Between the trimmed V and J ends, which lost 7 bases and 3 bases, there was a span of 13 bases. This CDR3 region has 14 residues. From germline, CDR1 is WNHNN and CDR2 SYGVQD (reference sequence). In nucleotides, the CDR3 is TGCGCCAGCAACTCCTCGGGGGACAATCAGCCCCAGCATTTT. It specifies CASNSSGDNQPQHF.

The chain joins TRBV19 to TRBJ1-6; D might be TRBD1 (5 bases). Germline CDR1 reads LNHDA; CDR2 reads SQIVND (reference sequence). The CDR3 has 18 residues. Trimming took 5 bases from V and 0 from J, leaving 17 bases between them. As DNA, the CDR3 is TGTGCCAGTAGTCCAAGGACATCCGGCAGCTCCTATAATTCACCCCTCCACTTT. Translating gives CASSPRTSGSSYNSPLHF.

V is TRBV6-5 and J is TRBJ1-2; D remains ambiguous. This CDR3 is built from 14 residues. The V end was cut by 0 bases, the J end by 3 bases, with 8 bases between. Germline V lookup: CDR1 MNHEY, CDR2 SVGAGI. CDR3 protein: CASSYSIPDYGYTF. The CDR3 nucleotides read TGTGCCAGCAGTTACTCGATTCCGGACTATGGCTACACCTTC.

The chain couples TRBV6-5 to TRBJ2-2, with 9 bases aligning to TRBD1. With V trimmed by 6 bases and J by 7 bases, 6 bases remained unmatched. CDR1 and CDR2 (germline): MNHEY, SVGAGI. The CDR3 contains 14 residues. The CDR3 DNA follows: TGTGCCAGCAGCCTACAGGGGGCGAGCGGGGAGCTGTTTTTT. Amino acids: CASSLQGASGELFF.

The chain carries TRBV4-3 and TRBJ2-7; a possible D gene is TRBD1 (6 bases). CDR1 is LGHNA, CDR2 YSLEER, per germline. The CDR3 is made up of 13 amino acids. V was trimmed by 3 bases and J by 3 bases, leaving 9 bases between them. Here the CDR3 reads CASSQGAGYEQYF. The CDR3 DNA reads TGCGCCAGCAGCCAGGGGGCAGGCTACGAGCAGTACTTC.

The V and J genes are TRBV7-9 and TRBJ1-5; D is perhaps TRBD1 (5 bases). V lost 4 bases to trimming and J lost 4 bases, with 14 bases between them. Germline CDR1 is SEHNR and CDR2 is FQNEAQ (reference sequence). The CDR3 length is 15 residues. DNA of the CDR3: TGTGCCAGCAGCTCCGCCACGGGGGGGAATCAGCCCCAGCATTTT. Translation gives CASSSATGGNQPQHF.

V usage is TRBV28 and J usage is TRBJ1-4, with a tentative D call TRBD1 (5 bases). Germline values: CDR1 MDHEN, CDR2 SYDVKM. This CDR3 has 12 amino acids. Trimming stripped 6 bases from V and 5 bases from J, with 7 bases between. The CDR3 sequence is CASRTVNEKLFF. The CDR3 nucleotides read TGTGCCAGCAGGACAGTGAATGAAAAACTGTTTTTT.

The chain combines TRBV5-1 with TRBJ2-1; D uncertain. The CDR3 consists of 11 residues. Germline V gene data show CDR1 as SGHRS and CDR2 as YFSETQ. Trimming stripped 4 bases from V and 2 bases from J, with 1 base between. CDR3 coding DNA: TGCGCCAGCAGCGCCTACAATGAGCAGTTCTTC. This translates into CASSAYNEQFF.

The CDR3 nucleotides read TGTGCCAGCAAGGTGTCTGGGGCCAACGTCCTGACTTTC. Protein product: CASKVSGANVLTF. The V and J genes are TRBV5-6 and TRBJ2-6; no clear D gene. The V gene lost 6 bases and the J gene lost 1 base, with 5 bases spanning the gap. The CDR3 sequence is 13 residues long. Germline-derived CDR1 and CDR2 are SGHDT and YYEEEE.

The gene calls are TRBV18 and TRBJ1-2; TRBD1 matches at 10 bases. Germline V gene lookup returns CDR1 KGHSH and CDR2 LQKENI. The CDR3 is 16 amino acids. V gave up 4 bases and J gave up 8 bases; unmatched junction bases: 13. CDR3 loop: CASSQSPPGQGYGYTF. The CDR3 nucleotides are TGTGCCAGCTCACAAAGCCCGCCGGGACAGGGGTACGGCTACACCTTC.

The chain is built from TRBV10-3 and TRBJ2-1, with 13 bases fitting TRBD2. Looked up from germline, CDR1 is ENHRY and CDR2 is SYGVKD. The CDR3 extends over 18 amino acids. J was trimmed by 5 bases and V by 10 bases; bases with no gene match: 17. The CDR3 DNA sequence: TGTGCCACGGGCGGTAAACCGGGACTAGCGGGGCCCAACAATGAGCAGTTCTTC. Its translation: CATGGKPGLAGPNNEQFF.

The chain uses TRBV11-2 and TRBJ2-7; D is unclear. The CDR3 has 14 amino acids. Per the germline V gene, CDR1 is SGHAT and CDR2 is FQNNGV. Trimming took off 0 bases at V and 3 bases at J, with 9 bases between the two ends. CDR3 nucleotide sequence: TGTGCCAGCAGCTTAGAACGAGAAGTCTACGAGCAGTACTTC. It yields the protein CASSLEREVYEQYF.

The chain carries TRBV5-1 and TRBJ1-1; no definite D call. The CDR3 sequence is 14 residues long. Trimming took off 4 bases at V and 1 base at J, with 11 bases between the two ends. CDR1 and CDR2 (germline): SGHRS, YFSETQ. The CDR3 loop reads CASSISQENTEAFF. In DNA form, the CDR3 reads TGCGCCAGCAGCATATCTCAGGAGAACACTGAAGCTTTCTTT.

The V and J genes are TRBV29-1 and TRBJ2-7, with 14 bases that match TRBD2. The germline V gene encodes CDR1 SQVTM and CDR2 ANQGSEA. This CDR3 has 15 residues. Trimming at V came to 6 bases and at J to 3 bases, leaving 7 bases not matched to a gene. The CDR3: CSVKGTSGSSYEQYF. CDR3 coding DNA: TGCAGCGTGAAAGGGACTAGCGGGAGTAGCTACGAGCAGTACTTC.

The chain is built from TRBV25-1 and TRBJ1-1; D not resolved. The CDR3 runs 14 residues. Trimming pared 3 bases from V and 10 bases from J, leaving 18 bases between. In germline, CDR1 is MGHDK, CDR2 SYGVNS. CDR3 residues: CASSEWGRRSGAFF. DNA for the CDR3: TGTGCCAGCAGTGAGTGGGGTAGGCGGTCGGGAGCTTTCTTT.